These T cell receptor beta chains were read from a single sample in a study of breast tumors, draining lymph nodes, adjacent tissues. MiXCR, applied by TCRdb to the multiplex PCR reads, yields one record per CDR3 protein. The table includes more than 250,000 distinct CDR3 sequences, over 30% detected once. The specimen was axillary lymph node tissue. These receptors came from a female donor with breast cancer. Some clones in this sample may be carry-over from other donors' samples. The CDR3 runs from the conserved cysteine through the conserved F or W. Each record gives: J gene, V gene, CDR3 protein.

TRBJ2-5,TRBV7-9,CASSFVTGILETQYF
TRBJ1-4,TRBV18,CASSPRQGVDEKLFF
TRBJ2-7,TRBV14,CASSRGTSLVEYF
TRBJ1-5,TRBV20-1,CSAREDSNQPQHF
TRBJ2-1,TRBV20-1,CSARDQNLSSSYNEQFF
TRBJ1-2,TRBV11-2,CASSLDLGGGYGYTF
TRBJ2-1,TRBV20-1,CSARDRQNYNEQFF
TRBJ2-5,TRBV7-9,CASSLGNLREMETQYF
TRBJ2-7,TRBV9,CASSFRGTGSYEQYF
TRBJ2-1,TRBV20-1,CSARTSGSSYNEQFF
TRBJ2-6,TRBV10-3,CAIRGVPGLCSGANVLTF
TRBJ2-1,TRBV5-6,CASSSNSGPYNEQFF
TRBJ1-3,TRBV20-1,CSASWPASGNTIYF
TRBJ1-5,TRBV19,CASSMTANQPQHF
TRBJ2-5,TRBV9,CASSVRQGGYQETQYF
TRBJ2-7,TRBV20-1,CSASHGFWTSGKSADEQYF
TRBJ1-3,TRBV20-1,CSADRDSTGNTIYF
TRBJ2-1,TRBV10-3,CAIRSGEGLYNEQFF
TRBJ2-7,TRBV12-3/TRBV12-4,CASSSTSGRDYEQYF
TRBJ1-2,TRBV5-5,CASSLLDRGTNGYTF
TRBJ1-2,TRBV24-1,CATSDFPGARYGYTF
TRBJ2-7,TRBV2,CASRRMGTSGTYEQYF
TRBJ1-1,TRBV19,CAPPEGLF
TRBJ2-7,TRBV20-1,CSANSGRFSYEQYF
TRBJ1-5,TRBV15,CATSRDRGSAYEHF
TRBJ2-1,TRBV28,CASCVLAGRDEQFF
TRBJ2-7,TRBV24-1,CATSELAGGEQYF
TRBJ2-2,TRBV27,CASSYSGRNTGELFF
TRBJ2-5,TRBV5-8,CASSLRSRETQYF